This T cell receptor beta chain was observed in a study of blood T cell repertoires in COVID-19. Measured with immunoSEQ multiplex PCR; TCRdb has only the in-frame clones, and not every one. The data show about 56,000 clones, under 90% seen once. V lost 3 bases, J lost 10 bases, and 13 bases lay in between. The CDR3 spans 13 residues. The germline CDR1 and CDR2 sequences are SQVTM and ANQGSEA. This clone was observed a few times. The sequence was collected from a woman older than 75 with acute or convalescent COVID-19. J is TRBJ1-6 and V is TRBV29-1; TRBD1 might be the D (6 bases). Sequenced material: peripheral blood. The CDR3 sequence: CSVEEQGRSPLHF. The DNA of the CDR3 is TGCAGCGTTGAGGAACAGGGAAGATCACCCCTCCACTTT.